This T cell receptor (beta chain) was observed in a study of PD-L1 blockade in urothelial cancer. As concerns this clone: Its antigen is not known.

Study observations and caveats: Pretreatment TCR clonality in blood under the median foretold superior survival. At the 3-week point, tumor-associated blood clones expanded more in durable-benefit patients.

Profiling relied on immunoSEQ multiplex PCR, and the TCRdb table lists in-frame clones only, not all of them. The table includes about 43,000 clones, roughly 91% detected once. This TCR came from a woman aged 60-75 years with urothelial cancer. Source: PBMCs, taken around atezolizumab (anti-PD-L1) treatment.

Here the CDR3 reads CASSVAARGGEQYF. The CDR3, as DNA: TGTGCCAGCAGCGTAGCGGCCCGGGGGGGCGAGCAGTACTTC. V gene TRBV9 combines with J gene TRBJ2-7, with 8 bases fitting TRBD2. Trimming cost V 0 bases and J 6 bases; bases outside gene matches: 5. CDR1 and CDR2 (germline): SGDLS, YYNGEE. This CDR3 has 14 residues.